These 11 T cell receptor beta chains share one sample of origin, sequenced in a study of cytotoxic CD8 clonotypes in ibrutinib-treated CLL. The table came from immunoSEQ multiplex PCR; TCRdb's copy has only in-frame clones and leaves some out. The sample yields some 130,000 clones, approximately 83% seen once. Sequences were derived from PBMCs, sampled after 24 months of ibrutinib treatment. Source of these receptors: a human donor with chronic lymphocytic leukemia.

Notes on this clone: The same CDR3 arises from other DNA sequences in this sample as well. This chain connects TRBV30 to TRBJ2-5; 12 nucleotides agree with TRBD2. The ends lost 4 bases at V and 4 bases at J; junction bases unmatched: 16. The germline V gene encodes CDR1 GTSNPN and CDR2 SVGIG (reference sequence). The CDR3 length is 18 residues. The CDR3 nucleotides read TGTGCCTGGAACGGTCGGGCTAGCGGGGGGGCAGGTCGAGAGACCCAGTACTTC. Protein sequence: CAWNGRASGGAGRETQYF.

The rearrangement uses TRBV4-3 and TRBJ1-5, with D hard to call. There are 15 residues in the CDR3. Trimming shortened V by 0 bases and J by 5 bases, and 11 bases separated the two germline ends. Germline assignment: CDR1 LGHNA and CDR2 YSLEER. CDR3: CASSQDTGRYQPQHF. As DNA, the CDR3 is TGCGCCAGCAGCCAAGATACCGGGAGGTATCAGCCCCAGCATTTT.

The CDR3 region is CASSLSGQVGTIYF. The CDR3 DNA follows: TGTGCCAGCAGTTTATCCGGACAGGTTGGCACCATATATTTT. The V gene is TRBV28, the J gene TRBJ1-3; TRBD1 aligns across 7 bases. V lost 1 base and J lost 9; bases outside the gene matches: 6. Germline CDR1 is MDHEN and CDR2 is SYDVKM. The CDR3 totals 14 residues.

This clone was detected a few times. The rearrangement links TRBV9 to TRBJ1-6; maybe TRBD1 (5 bases). In germline, CDR1 is SGDLS, CDR2 YYNGEE. V gave up 6 bases and J gave up 7 bases, with 11 bases separating them. The CDR3 runs 13 residues. CDR3 amino acids: CASTRGTNSPLHF. The CDR3 DNA reads as TGTGCCAGCACCCGAGGGACCAATTCACCCCTCCACTTT.

J is TRBJ1-5 and V is TRBV5-1; 7 nucleotides line up with TRBD1. CDR1 is SGHRS, CDR2 YFSETQ, per germline. V dropped 0 bases and J dropped 4; count of bases not matched to a gene: 4. This CDR3 spans 15 amino acids. CDR3 residues: CASSLEGQANQPQHF. The CDR3 nucleotides read TGCGCCAGCAGCTTGGAAGGACAGGCGAATCAGCCCCAGCATTTT. Looking up the rest from reference TRBV5-1 and TRBJ1-5 gives the full variable domain: KAGVTQTPRYLIKTRGQQVTLSCSPISGHRSVSWYQQTPGQGLQFLFEYFSETQRNKGNFPGRFSGRQFSNSRSEMNVSTLELGDSALYLCASSLEGQANQPQHFGDGTRLSIL.

The chain couples TRBV7-9 to TRBJ2-5, with D maybe TRBD2 (6 bases). The CDR3 has 14 amino acids. CDR1 and CDR2 (germline): SEHNR, FQNEAQ (reference sequence). V lost 5 bases and J lost 4, with 14 bases in between. For the CDR3, the DNA is TGTGCCAGCAGCCGCGGCGGGGACTCAGAGACCCAGTACTTC. Residues: CASSRGGDSETQYF.

The sample holds a few counts of this clone. The chain's CDR3 is CASSEPPGVYNSPLHF. CDR3 in DNA: TGTGCCAGCAGTGAACCCCCCGGCGTTTATAATTCACCCCTCCACTTT. This chain links TRBV6-1 with TRBJ1-6; D not certain. CDR3 length equals 16 residues. Trimming stripped 2 bases from V and 4 bases from J, with 12 bases between. CDR1 MNHNS and CDR2 SASEGT come from the germline V gene.

The chain carries TRBV19 and TRBJ2-2; D not resolved. This CDR3 is built from 13 residues. Per germline, CDR1 LNHDA and CDR2 SQIVND (reference sequence). Trimming took 3 bases from V and 8 from J, leaving 10 bases between them. CDR3 sequence reads: CASSIGDPGELFF. In DNA form, the CDR3 reads TGTGCCAGTAGTATTGGAGACCCGGGGGAGCTGTTTTTT.

The rearrangement joins TRBV15 to TRBJ2-3, with 9 bases that match TRBD1. Germline assignment: CDR1 LNHNV and CDR2 YYDKDF (reference sequence). The V gene end was trimmed by 0 bases and the J gene end by 1 base; junction bases not matched to a gene: 2. The CDR3 is 16 amino acids. The CDR3 coding sequence is TGTGCCACCAGCAGAGACACAGGGGGCGGCACAGATACGCAGTATTTT. Its protein product is CATSRDTGGGTDTQYF.

The chain carries TRBV7-2 and TRBJ2-7; D is uncertain. This CDR3 comprises 15 residues. The germline V gene encodes CDR1 SGHTA and CDR2 FQGNSA. Trimming removed 3 bases from V and 0 bases from J, with 12 bases in between. This CDR3 reads CASSFGDRSSYEQYF. As DNA, the CDR3 is TGTGCCAGCAGCTTTGGCGACCGGAGCTCCTACGAGCAGTACTTC.

The J gene is TRBJ1-2, the V gene TRBV15; D is unresolved. The V gene lost 6 bases and the J gene lost 9 bases, with 23 bases spanning the gap. The CDR3 totals 15 residues. The germline gives CDR1 LNHNV, CDR2 YYDKDF (reference sequence). The CDR3 coding sequence is TGTGCCACCAGACATCCCCAGGACGGCACGCCCCGCTACACCTTC. Protein: CATRHPQDGTPRYTF.